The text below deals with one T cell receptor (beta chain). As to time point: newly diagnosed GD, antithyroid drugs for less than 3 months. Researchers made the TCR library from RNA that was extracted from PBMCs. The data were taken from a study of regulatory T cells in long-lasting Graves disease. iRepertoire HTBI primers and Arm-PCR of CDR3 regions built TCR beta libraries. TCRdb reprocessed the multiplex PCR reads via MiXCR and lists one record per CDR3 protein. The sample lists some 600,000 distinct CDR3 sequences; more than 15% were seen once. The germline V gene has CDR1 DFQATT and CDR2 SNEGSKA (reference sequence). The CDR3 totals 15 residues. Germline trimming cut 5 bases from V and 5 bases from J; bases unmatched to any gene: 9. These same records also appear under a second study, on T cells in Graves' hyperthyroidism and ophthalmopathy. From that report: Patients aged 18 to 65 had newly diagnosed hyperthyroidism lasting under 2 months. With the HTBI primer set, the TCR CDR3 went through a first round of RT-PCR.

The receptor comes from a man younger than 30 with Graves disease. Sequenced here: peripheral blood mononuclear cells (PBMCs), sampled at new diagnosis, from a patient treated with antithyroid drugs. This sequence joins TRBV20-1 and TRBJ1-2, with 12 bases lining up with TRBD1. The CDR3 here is CSAGGQGAPYYGYTF. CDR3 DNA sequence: TGCAGTGCTGGGGGACAGGGGGCGCCTTATTATGGCTACACCTTC.